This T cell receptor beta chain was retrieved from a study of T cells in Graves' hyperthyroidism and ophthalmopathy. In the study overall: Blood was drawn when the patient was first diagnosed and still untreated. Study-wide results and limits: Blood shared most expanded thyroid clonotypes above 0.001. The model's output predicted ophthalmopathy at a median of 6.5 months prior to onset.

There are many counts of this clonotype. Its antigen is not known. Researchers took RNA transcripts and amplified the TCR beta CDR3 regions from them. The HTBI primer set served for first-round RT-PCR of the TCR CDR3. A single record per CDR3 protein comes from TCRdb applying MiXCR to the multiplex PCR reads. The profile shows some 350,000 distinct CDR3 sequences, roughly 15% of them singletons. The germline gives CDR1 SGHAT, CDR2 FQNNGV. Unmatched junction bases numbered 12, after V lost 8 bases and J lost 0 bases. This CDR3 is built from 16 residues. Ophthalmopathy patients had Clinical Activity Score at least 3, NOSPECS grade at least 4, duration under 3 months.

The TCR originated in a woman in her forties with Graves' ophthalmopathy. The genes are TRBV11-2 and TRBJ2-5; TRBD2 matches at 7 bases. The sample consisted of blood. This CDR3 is CASPPGDGTNQETQYF. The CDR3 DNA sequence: TGTGCCAGCCCTCCGGGCGACGGGACTAACCAAGAGACCCAGTACTTC.